This record covers a single T cell receptor (beta chain). The CDR3 is 16 amino acids. CDR1 is SGHVS and CDR2 is FQNEAQ in the germline V gene. RNA and DNA were co-extracted from approximately 20-30 mg of unsorted bulk tissue. With 400 to 550 ng total RNA as template and a constant-region primer, TCR beta cDNA was made. ARM-PCR, slightly modified, supplied the TCR beta libraries through three nested multiplex PCR rounds. Investigators reported that the first two PCR rounds, at around 9 cycles each, used TRBV1-TRBV30 forward primers with a C-beta reverse primer. TCRdb re-called the multiplex PCR reads with MiXCR, one entry per CDR3 protein. Altogether roughly 100,000 distinct CDR3 sequences are present, roughly 69% being singletons, with the ten largest covering 7.5% to 10%. The source of the sample is a study of tumor-infiltrating lymphocytes in primary liver carcinoma.

The sample taken for sequencing was liver tumor tissue from sampling region 5. The subset is: tumor region T5, tumor centre. This chain uses TRBV7-8 with TRBJ2-7; 11 bases align to TRBD2. The J call may be in error: the DNA end matches TRBJ2-3 better. This TCR derives from a woman aged 55 to 70 with primary liver carcinoma and hepatitis B virus infection. The CDR3 reads CASRSSGLAVYYEQYF. The CDR3 DNA sequence: TGTGCCAGCAGATCATCGGGACTAGCGGTTTACTACGAGCAGTATTTT.